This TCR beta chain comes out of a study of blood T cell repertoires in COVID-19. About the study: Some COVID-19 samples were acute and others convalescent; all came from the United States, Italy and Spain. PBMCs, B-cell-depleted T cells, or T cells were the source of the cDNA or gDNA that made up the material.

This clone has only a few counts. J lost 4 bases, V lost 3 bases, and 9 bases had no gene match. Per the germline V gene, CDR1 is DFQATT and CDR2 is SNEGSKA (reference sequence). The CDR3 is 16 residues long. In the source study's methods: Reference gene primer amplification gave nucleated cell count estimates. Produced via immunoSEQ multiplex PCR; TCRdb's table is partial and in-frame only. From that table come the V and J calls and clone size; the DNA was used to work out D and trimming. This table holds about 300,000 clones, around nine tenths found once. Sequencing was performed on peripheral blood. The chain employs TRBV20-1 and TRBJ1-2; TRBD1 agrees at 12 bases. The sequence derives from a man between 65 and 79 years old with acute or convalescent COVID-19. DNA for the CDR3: TGCAGTGCTAGTGGGACAGGGGGCTCAGCTACCTATGGCTACACCTTC. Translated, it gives CSASGTGGSATYGYTF.